The source of this T cell receptor (beta chain) is a study of blood T cell repertoires in COVID-19. Study as a whole: T cells, B-cell-depleted T cells, or PBMCs provided the cDNA or gDNA that served as material.

Original processing notes: Amplification with reference gene primers provided the estimates of nucleated cell counts. Sequenced by immunoSEQ multiplex PCR; TCRdb stores in-frame clones only, minus some. That table furnishes V, J and clone size, whereas the DNA furnished D and trimming. Here the sample spans roughly 74,000 clones, 85% to 90% being singletons. Germline CDR1 is SGHTA and CDR2 is FQGNSA. V lost 6 bases and J lost 8; bases outside the gene matches: 10. The CDR3 loop spans 14 amino acids. The clonotype was recovered from a woman aged 80 or over with active or convalescent COVID-19. The sample consisted of peripheral blood. This chain uses TRBV7-2 with TRBJ2-7; 10 positions agree with TRBD2. The CDR3 DNA sequence: TGTGCCAGCAGTTTCAAGCGGGAGGGGGTACAGCAGTACTTC. This encodes CASSFKREGVQQYF.